This is a list of T cell receptor beta chains from one sample in a study of yellow fever vaccine responses in identical twins. TCRdb itself ran the RT-PCR reads through MiXCR, one entry per CDR3 protein. The table includes 5,900 or so distinct CDR3 sequences, 77% detected once. The sample was T cells from blood (PBMCs), unsorted or a sorted subset (not recorded which), taken before or after yellow fever vaccination (not recorded which). These receptor sequences come from a woman under 30 who received the yellow fever vaccine. Each CDR3 is given without its conserved first and last residue.

V gene,J gene,CDR3 protein
TRBV11-1,TRBJ2-5,ASSPGTSGDKTQY
TRBV12-3/TRBV12-4,TRBJ2-7,ASSFRDTPYEQY
TRBV13,TRBJ2-7,ASTRERTSYEQY
TRBV20-1,TRBJ2-1,SEGNANNEQF
TRBV21-1,TRBJ1-2,ASSTGYT
TRBV10-1,TRBJ1-3,ASSGGSSGNTIY
TRBV2,TRBJ2-1,ASSALAYEQF
TRBV29-1,TRBJ2-3,SVYVGLATDTQY
TRBV7-9,TRBJ1-3,ASSLPQGSGNTIY
TRBV11-2,TRBJ2-7,ACEQGSGYEQY
TRBV21-1,TRBJ2-5,ASSSRGPGQNQETQY
TRBV28,TRBJ1-1,ASSSARGNTEAF
TRBV24-1,TRBJ1-5,ATSDLDSNQPQH
TRBV11-3,TRBJ2-1,ASSLDTGTGNNEQF
TRBV5-5,TRBJ2-3,ASSRNQGDTQY
TRBV5-1,TRBJ2-1,ASSLGQNYNEQF
TRBV7-3,TRBJ2-7,ASSSRTSGISYEQY
TRBV4-1,TRBJ2-6,ASSQALRGSGANVLT
TRBV27,TRBJ2-5,ASTLRAGLAETQY
TRBV2,TRBJ2-5,ASSAGALQETQY
TRBV14,TRBJ2-7,ASSPRTSGNVPTYEQY
TRBV20-1,TRBJ2-1,SARGAGLAGVNEQF
TRBV11-1,TRBJ2-1,ASSWPDNEQF
TRBV19,TRBJ1-6,ASSEDGSSYNSPLH
TRBV29-1,TRBJ2-1,SSMGAEQF
TRBV6-1,TRBJ1-1,ASSPVAEVLNTEAF
TRBV12-3/TRBV12-4,TRBJ2-5,ASSLTSKETQY
TRBV7-9,TRBJ2-5,ATRTLPQETQY
TRBV3-1,TRBJ2-1,ASSQEWGPTYNEQF
TRBV12-3/TRBV12-4,TRBJ2-3,ASTRTDTQY
TRBV29-1,TRBJ2-1,SSTPVGSYNEQF
TRBV9,TRBJ2-1,ASSVVGGESNEQF
TRBV29-1,TRBJ1-1,SGQGMNTEAF
TRBV10-1,TRBJ1-1,ASSVGQANTEAF
TRBV5-1,TRBJ2-1,ASSGDRTFNEQF
TRBV2,TRBJ1-2,ASSEQRTGYT